These 12 T cell receptor beta chains were sequenced from one sample in a study of shared T cell receptors in the human thymus. Profiled with immunoSEQ multiplex PCR; TCRdb holds only in-frame clones, not every one. The sample carries 55,000 to 75,000 clones, roughly 96% recorded once. What was sequenced was thymocytes. The receptor source for this set is a human donor.

V gene TRBV5-6 combines with J gene TRBJ2-1; the match to TRBD2 covers 7 bases. The germline V gene encodes CDR1 SGHDT and CDR2 YYEEEE. The CDR3 is made up of 16 amino acids. V shed 4 bases, J shed 5 bases, and the junction held 12 bases outside the gene matches. The CDR3 sequence: CASSPHGGGTHNEQFF. CDR3 coding DNA: TGTGCCAGCAGCCCCCATGGGGGGGGGACTCACAATGAGCAGTTCTTC.

This chain uses TRBV5-6 with TRBJ2-5, with D possibly TRBD1 on 5 matching bases. Germline V CDR1 and CDR2: SGHDT, YYEEEE. This CDR3 has 14 residues. The germline V and J ends were trimmed by 0 bases and 1 base, with 7 bases remaining between them. The DNA for the CDR3 is TGTGCCAGCAGCTTGGACAGGATCCAAGAGACCCAGTACTTC. It encodes CASSLDRIQETQYF.

The V and J genes are TRBV7-9 and TRBJ2-7, with 9 positions matching TRBD2. Germline CDR1 and CDR2: SEHNR and FQNEAQ (reference sequence). The CDR3 is made up of 16 amino acids. With 4 bases clipped from V and 2 bases from J, the junction kept 9 bases outside the gene matches. The CDR3 coding sequence is TGTGCCAGCAGCTGGGGACCTAGCGGGGCTCCCTACGAGCAGTACTTC. Translating it yields CASSWGPSGAPYEQYF.

This sequence joins TRBV4-1 and TRBJ1-4, with D possibly being TRBD1 (6 bases). The ends were cut back, 0 bases at V and 0 bases at J, with 14 bases in the middle. CDR1 is MGHRA and CDR2 is YSYEKL in the germline V gene. The CDR3 totals 18 residues. The DNA of the CDR3 is TGCGCCAGCAGCCAAGATCTGATTAGGGGGGCAACTAATGAAAAACTGTTTTTT. It codes for CASSQDLIRGATNEKLFF.

V is TRBV7-2 and J is TRBJ2-7; no firm D call. Trimming took 2 bases from V and 2 from J, leaving 25 bases between them. Germline V gene data show CDR1 as SGHTA and CDR2 as FQGNSA. This CDR3 has 19 residues. The DNA of the CDR3 is TGTGCCAGCAGCTTATTCGTCGGATTGGACGGAACGACTCCCTACGAGCAGTACTTC. This encodes CASSLFVGLDGTTPYEQYF. Drawing the rest from reference TRBV7-2 and TRBJ2-7, the complete variable domain is GAGVSQSPSNKVTEKGKDVELRCDPISGHTALYWYRQSLGQGLEFLIYFQGNSAPDKSGLPSDRFSAERTGGSVSTLTIQRTQQEDSAVYLCASSLFVGLDGTTPYEQYFGPGTRLTVT.

The chain employs TRBV5-4 and TRBJ2-7; TRBD1 matches at 7 bases. The CDR3 totals 13 residues. With 5 bases clipped from V and 7 bases from J, the junction kept 9 bases outside the gene matches. CDR1 is SGHNT and CDR2 is YYREEE in the germline V gene (reference sequence). CDR3 in amino acids: CASRCDRAGEQYF. The DNA for the CDR3 is TGTGCCAGCAGATGCGACAGGGCGGGTGAGCAGTACTTC.

This chain joins TRBV5-4 and TRBJ2-5; D gene unclear. Looked up from germline, CDR1 is SGHNT and CDR2 is YYREEE (reference sequence). The CDR3 covers 14 residues. Trimming pared 4 bases from V and 2 bases from J, leaving 12 bases between. The CDR3 reads CASSGETLQETQYF. CDR3 nucleotides: TGTGCCAGCAGCGGAGAGACATTACAAGAGACCCAGTACTTC.

The V gene is TRBV5-1, the J gene TRBJ2-1; D perhaps matches TRBD2 (5 bases). Deletions cut 7 bases from V and 2 bases from J, with 13 bases between. The germline V gene encodes CDR1 SGHRS and CDR2 YFSETQ. CDR3 length: 14 amino acids. The CDR3 here is CASARGWTYNEQFF. The CDR3 DNA sequence: TGCGCCAGCGCCCGAGGGTGGACCTACAATGAGCAGTTCTTC.

The chain carries TRBV5-5 and TRBJ1-1; D remains ambiguous. CDR1 and CDR2 from the germline V gene are SGHKS and YYEKEE (reference sequence). The V gene lost 2 bases and the J gene lost 1 base, with 6 bases spanning the gap. CDR3 size: 13 residues. DNA of the CDR3: TGTGCCAGCAGCTTTACACCGAACACTGAAGCTTTCTTT. It codes for CASSFTPNTEAFF. The full variable domain, in which reference TRBV5-5 and TRBJ1-1 provide the parts outside the CDR3, is DAGVTQSPTHLIKTRGQQVTLRCSPISGHKSVSWYQQVLGQGPQFIFQYYEKEERGRGNFPDRFSARQFPNYSSELNVNALLLGDSALYLCASSFTPNTEAFFGQGTRLTVV.

This chain connects TRBV7-2 to TRBJ2-3, with TRBD2 identical over 12 bases. This CDR3 is 19 amino acids long. Germline V lookup: CDR1 SGHTA, CDR2 FQGNSA. V gave up 5 bases and J gave up 1 base; unmatched junction bases: 13. DNA for the CDR3: TGTGCCAGCAGCCGCCAACCCCTTAGGACTAGCGGGGGCACAGATACGCAGTATTTT. It specifies CASSRQPLRTSGGTDTQYF.

This clone appeared once. The chain has TRBV7-9 and TRBJ2-7; D gene uncertain. Deletions cut 1 base from V and 1 base from J, with 11 bases between. This CDR3 has 15 amino acids. Per germline, CDR1 SEHNR and CDR2 FQNEAQ (reference sequence). The CDR3: CASSLGRSISYEQYF. The DNA for the CDR3 is TGTGCCAGCAGCTTAGGGCGCAGCATTTCCTACGAGCAGTACTTC. The full variable domain, completed using reference TRBV7-9 and TRBJ2-7, is DTGVSQNPRHKITKRGQNVTFRCDPISEHNRLYWYRQTLGQGPEFLTYFQNEAQLEKSRLLSDRFSAERPKGSFSTLEIQRTEQGDSAMYLCASSLGRSISYEQYFGPGTRLTVT.

V is TRBV7-3 and J is TRBJ1-2; D gene uncertain. The CDR3 length is 15 residues. Germline CDR1 and CDR2: SGHTA and FQGTGA. V was clipped by 2 bases and J by 2 bases, with 12 bases between them. CDR3 DNA sequence: TGTGCCAGCAGCTTAGGAACCGGGCCAAACTATGGCTACACCTTC. The encoded protein is CASSLGTGPNYGYTF.